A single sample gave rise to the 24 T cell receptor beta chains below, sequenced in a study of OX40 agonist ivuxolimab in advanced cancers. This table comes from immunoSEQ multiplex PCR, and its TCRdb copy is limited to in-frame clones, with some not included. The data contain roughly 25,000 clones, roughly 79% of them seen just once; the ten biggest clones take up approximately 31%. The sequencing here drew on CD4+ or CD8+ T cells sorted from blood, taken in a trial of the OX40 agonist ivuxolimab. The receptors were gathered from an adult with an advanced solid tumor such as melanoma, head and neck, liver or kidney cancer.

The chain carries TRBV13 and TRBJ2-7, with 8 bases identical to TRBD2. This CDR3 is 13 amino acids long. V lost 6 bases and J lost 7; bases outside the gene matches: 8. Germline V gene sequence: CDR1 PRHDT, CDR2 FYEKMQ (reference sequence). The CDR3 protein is CASRSGTRGEQYF. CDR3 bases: TGTGCCAGCAGATCCGGGACTAGGGGGGAGCAGTACTTC.

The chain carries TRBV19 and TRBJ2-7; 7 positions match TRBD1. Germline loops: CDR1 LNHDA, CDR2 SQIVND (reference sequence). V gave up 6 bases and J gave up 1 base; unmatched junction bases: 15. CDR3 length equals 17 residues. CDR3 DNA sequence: TGTGCCAGTAGCCAAAAACTGGGGACAGACTTATCCTACGAGCAGTACTTC. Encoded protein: CASSQKLGTDLSYEQYF. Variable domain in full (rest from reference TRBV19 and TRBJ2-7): DGGITQSPKYLFRKEGQNVTLSCEQNLNHDAMYWYRQDPGQGLRLIYYSQIVNDFQKGDIAEGYSVSREKKESFPLTVTSAQKNPTAFYLCASSQKLGTDLSYEQYFGPGTRLTVT.

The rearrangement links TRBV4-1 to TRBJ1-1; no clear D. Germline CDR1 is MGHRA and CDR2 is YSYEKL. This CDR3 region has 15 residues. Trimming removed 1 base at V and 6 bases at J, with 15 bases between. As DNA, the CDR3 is TGCGCCAGCAGCCAAGCGAATGGCGCAGTCCCTGAAGCTTTCTTT. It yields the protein CASSQANGAVPEAFF.

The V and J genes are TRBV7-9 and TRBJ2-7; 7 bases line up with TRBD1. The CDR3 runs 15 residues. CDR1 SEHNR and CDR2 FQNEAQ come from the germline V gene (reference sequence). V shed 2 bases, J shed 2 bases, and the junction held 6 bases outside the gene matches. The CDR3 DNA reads TGTGCCAGCAGCTTACCGGACAGGCTAACCTACGAGCAGTACTTC. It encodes CASSLPDRLTYEQYF. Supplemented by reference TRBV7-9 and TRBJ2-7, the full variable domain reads DTGVSQNPRHKITKRGQNVTFRCDPISEHNRLYWYRQTLGQGPEFLTYFQNEAQLEKSRLLSDRFSAERPKGSFSTLEIQRTEQGDSAMYLCASSLPDRLTYEQYFGPGTRLTVT.

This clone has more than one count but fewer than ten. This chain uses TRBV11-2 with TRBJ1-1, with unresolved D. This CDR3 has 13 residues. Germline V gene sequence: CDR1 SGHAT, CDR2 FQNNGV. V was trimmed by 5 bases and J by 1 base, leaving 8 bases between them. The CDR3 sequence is CASSQEWNTEAFF. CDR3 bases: TGTGCCAGCAGCCAAGAGTGGAACACTGAAGCTTTCTTT.

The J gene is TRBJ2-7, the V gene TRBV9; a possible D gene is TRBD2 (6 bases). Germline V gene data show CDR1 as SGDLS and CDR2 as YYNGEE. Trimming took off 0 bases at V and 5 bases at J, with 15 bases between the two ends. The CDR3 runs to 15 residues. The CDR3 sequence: CASSVGGTSSHEQYF. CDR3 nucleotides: TGTGCCAGCAGCGTAGGCGGGACCTCATCCCACGAGCAGTACTTC. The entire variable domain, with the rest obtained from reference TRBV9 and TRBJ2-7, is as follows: DSGVTQTPKHLITATGQRVTLRCSPRSGDLSVYWYQQSLDQGLQFLIQYYNGEERAKGNILERFSAQQFPDLHSELNLSSLELGDSALYFCASSVGGTSSHEQYFGPGTRLTVT.

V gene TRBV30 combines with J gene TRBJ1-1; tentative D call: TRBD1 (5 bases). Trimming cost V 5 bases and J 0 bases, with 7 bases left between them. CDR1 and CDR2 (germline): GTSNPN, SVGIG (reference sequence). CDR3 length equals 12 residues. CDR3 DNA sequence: TGTGCCTGGGGGACCGTGAACACTGAAGCTTTCTTT. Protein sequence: CAWGTVNTEAFF.

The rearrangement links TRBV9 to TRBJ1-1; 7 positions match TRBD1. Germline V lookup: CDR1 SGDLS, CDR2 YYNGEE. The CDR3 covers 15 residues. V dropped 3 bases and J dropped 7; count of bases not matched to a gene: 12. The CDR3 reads CASSAEEGTALEAFF. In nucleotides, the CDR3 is TGTGCCAGCAGCGCCGAAGAAGGGACAGCCCTTGAAGCTTTCTTT.

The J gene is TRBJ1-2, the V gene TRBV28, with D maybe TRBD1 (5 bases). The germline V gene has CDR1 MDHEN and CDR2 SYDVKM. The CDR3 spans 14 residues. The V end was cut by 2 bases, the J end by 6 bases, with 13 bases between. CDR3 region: CASSLSREFDGYTF. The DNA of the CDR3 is TGTGCCAGCAGTTTAAGCAGGGAGTTTGATGGCTACACCTTC.

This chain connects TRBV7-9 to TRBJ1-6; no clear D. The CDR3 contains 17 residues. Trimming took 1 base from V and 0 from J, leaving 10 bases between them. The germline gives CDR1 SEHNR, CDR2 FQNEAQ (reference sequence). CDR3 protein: CASSLGHSYSYNSPLHF. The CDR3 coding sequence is TGTGCCAGCAGCTTAGGTCACAGTTACTCCTATAATTCACCCCTCCACTTT.

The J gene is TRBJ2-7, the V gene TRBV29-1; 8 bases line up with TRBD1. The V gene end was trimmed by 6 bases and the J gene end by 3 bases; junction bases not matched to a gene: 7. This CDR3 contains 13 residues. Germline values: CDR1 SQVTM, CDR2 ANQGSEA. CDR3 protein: CSVGRQGHYEQYF. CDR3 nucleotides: TGCAGCGTCGGAAGACAGGGGCACTACGAGCAGTACTTC.

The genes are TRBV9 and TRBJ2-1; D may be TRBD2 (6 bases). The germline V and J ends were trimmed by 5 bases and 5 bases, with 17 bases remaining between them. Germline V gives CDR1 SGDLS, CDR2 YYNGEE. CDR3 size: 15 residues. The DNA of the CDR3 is TGTGCCAGCAGTACCGGGAGCACTGCTGACAATGAGCAGTTCTTC. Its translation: CASSTGSTADNEQFF.

DNA for the CDR3: TGTGCCAGCAGCTTTATGGCGGGACTGACGCAATCTAGCACAGATACGCAGTATTTT. As protein: CASSFMAGLTQSSTDTQYF. V gene TRBV7-9 combines with J gene TRBJ2-3, with D possibly TRBD2 on 6 matching bases. The V end lost 3 bases, the J end lost 0 bases, and 22 bases lay between the germline ends. Per germline, CDR1 SEHNR and CDR2 FQNEAQ (reference sequence). The CDR3 has 19 residues.

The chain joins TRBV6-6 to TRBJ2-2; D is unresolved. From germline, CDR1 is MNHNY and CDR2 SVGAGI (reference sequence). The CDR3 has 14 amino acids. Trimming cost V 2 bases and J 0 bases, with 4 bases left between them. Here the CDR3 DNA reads TGTGCCAGCAGTTACGCACCGAACACCGGGGAGCTGTTTTTT. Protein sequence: CASSYAPNTGELFF.

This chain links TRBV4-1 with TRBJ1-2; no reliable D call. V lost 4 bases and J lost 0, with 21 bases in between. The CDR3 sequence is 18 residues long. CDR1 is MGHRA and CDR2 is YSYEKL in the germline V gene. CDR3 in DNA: TGCGCCAGCAGCCCGGGTAGGGCGTTAGGAGGGACTAACTATGGCTACACCTTC. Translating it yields CASSPGRALGGTNYGYTF.

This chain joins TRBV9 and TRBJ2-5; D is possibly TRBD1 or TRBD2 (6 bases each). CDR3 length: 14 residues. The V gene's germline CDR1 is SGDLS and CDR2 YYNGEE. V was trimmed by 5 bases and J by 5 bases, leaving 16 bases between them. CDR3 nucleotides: TGTGCCAGCAGGGGATTACTAGGGGGGGAGACCCAGTACTTC. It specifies CASRGLLGGETQYF.

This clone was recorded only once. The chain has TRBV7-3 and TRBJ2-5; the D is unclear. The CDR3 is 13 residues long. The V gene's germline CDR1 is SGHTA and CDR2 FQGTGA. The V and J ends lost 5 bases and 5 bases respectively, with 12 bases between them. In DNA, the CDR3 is TGTGCCAGCAGCCCCCGCCAAGGGGAGACCCAGTACTTC. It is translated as CASSPRQGETQYF.

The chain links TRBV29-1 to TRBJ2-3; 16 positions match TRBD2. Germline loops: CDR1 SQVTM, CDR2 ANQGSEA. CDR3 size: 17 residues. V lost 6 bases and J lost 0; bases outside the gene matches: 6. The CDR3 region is CSVTGTSGRGSTDTQYF. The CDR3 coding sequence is TGCAGCGTAACCGGGACTAGCGGGAGGGGGAGCACAGATACGCAGTATTTT.

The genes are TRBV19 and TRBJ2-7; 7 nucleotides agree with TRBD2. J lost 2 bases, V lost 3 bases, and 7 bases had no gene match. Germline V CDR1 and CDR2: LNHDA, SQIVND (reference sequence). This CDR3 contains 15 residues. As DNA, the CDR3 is TGTGCCAGTAGTATGAGACGGGAGGTCACCTACGAGCAGTACTTC. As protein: CASSMRREVTYEQYF.

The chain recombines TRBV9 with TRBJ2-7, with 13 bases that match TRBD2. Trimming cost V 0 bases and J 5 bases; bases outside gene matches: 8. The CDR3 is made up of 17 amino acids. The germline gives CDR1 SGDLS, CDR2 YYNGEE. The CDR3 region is CASSVAKLAGGPHEQYF. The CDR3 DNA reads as TGTGCCAGCAGCGTAGCCAAACTAGCGGGAGGGCCCCACGAGCAGTACTTC.

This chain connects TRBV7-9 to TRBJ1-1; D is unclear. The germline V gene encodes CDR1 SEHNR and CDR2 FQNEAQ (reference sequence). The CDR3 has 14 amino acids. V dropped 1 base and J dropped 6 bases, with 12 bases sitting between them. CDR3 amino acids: CASSLVLFVSEAFF. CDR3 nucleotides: TGTGCCAGCAGCTTAGTCCTGTTCGTGTCTGAAGCTTTCTTT.

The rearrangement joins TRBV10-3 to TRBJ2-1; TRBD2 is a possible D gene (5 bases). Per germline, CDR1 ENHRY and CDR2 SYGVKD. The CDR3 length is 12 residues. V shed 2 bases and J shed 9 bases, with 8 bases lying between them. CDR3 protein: CAISEAGVEQFF. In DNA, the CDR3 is TGTGCCATCAGTGAGGCGGGTGTTGAGCAGTTCTTC.

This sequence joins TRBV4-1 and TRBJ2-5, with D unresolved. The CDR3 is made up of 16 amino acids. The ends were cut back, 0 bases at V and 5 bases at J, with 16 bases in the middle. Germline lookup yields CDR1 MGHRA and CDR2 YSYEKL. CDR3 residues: CASSQDRARFWETQYF. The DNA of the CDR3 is TGCGCCAGCAGCCAAGATCGGGCGAGGTTTTGGGAGACCCAGTACTTC.

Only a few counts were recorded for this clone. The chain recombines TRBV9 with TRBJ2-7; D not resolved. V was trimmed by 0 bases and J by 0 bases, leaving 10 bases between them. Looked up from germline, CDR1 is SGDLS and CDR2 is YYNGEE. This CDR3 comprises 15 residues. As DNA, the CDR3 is TGTGCCAGCAGCGTAGCCGCAGATAACTCCTACGAGCAGTACTTC. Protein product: CASSVAADNSYEQYF. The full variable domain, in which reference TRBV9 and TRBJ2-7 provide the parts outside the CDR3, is DSGVTQTPKHLITATGQRVTLRCSPRSGDLSVYWYQQSLDQGLQFLIQYYNGEERAKGNILERFSAQQFPDLHSELNLSSLELGDSALYFCASSVAADNSYEQYFGPGTRLTVT.